The clone carrying this T cell receptor beta chain was counted at least ten times. The authors amplified TCR beta CDR3 regions from RNA transcripts. Investigators did first-round RT-PCR with HTBI primers, then second-round multiplex PCR. TCRdb re-analysed the multiplex PCR reads in MiXCR, keeping a single row per CDR3 protein. The sample shows about 480,000 distinct CDR3 sequences, around an eighth of them seen only once. PBMCs came from roughly 10 ml of fresh peripheral blood. The sample belongs to a study of Graves' ophthalmopathy and Graves' hyperthyroidism. About the research overall: Prior to any treatment, peripheral blood was collected at the time of initial diagnosis.

The CDR3 is made up of 15 amino acids. From germline, CDR1 is SNHLY and CDR2 FYNNEI. Trimming at V came to 2 bases and at J to 2 bases, leaving 5 bases not matched to a gene. This sequence originates from a woman aged 25 to 45 with Graves' ophthalmopathy. Material for sequencing was blood. This sequence joins TRBV2 and TRBJ1-2, with 7 positions matching TRBD1. In DNA, the CDR3 is TGTGCCAGCAGTGAAATTTGGGGACAGAACTATGGCTACACCTTC. Its translation is CASSEIWGQNYGYTF.